The T cell receptor beta chain described here comes from a study of T cell responses to AZD1222 COVID-19 vaccine. The CDR3 totals 16 residues. With 5 bases removed from V and 2 bases from J, the gap between germline ends came to 17 bases. Germline V lookup: CDR1 SGHNT, CDR2 YENEEA. The repertoire was sequenced with immunoSEQ multiplex PCR; TCRdb's copy has only in-frame clones and lacks some. Counted here are some 80,000 clones, about 87% occurring once; the ten biggest clones make up 10%. The J gene is TRBJ2-3, the V gene TRBV11-3; D call uncertain. The source was peripheral blood, collected 28 days after the second dose of the MenACWY control vaccine. The TCR sequence derives from an adult who received the MenACWY meningococcal vaccine as a control. The CDR3, as DNA: TGTGCCAGCAGCCAAAGGACCGTCGGGTCCACAGATACGCAGTATTTT. It yields the protein CASSQRTVGSTDTQYF.